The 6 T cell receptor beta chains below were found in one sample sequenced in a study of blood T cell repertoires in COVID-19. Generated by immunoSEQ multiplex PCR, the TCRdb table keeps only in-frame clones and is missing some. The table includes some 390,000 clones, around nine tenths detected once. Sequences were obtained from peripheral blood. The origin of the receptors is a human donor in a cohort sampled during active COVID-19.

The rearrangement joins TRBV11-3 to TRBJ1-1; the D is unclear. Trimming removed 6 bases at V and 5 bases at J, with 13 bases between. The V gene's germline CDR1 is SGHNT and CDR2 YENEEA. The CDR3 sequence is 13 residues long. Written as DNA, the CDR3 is TGTGCCAGCAGTCTCCAGCGGGGAACTGAAGCTTTCTTT. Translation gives CASSLQRGTEAFF.

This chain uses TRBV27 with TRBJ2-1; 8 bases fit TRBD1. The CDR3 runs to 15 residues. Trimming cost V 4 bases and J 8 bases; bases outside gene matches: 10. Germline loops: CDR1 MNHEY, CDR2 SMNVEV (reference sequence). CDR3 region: CASSSRTGRGDEQFF. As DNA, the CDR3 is TGTGCCAGCAGTTCCCGGACAGGGAGAGGCGATGAGCAGTTCTTC.

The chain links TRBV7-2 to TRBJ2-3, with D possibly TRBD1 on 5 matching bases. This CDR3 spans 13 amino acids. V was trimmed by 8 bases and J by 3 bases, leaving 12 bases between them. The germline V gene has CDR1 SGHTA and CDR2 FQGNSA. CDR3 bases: TGTGCCAGCCCTCCAGGGTCGACAGATACGCAGTATTTT. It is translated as CASPPGSTDTQYF.

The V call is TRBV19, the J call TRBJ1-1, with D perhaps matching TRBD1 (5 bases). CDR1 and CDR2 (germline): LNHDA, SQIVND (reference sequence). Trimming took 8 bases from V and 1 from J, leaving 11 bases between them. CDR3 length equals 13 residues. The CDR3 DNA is TGTGCCAGTGTGTCAGGGCCGAACACTGAAGCTTTCTTT. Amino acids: CASVSGPNTEAFF. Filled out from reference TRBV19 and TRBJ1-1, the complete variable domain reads DGGITQSPKYLFRKEGQNVTLSCEQNLNHDAMYWYRQDPGQGLRLIYYSQIVNDFQKGDIAEGYSVSREKKESFPLTVTSAQKNPTAFYLCASVSGPNTEAFFGQGTRLTVV.

CDR3 sequence reads: CASSLDTYEQYF. The CDR3 region has the DNA TGTGCCAGCAGCTTAGATACCTACGAGCAGTACTTC. The chain has TRBV7-9 and TRBJ2-7; no clear D. The germline V and J ends were trimmed by 1 base and 2 bases, with 3 bases remaining between them. Looked up from germline, CDR1 is SEHNR and CDR2 is FQNEAQ (reference sequence). The CDR3 is 12 amino acids. The whole variable domain, filled in from reference TRBV7-9 and TRBJ2-7, reads DTGVSQNPRHKITKRGQNVTFRCDPISEHNRLYWYRQTLGQGPEFLTYFQNEAQLEKSRLLSDRFSAERPKGSFSTLEIQRTEQGDSAMYLCASSLDTYEQYFGPGTRLTVT.

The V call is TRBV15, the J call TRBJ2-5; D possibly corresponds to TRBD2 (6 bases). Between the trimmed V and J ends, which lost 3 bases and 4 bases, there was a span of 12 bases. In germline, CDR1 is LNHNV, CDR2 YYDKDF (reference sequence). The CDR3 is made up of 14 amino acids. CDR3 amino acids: CATSRTGGGETQYF. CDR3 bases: TGTGCCACCAGCAGGACCGGGGGAGGAGAGACCCAGTACTTC.